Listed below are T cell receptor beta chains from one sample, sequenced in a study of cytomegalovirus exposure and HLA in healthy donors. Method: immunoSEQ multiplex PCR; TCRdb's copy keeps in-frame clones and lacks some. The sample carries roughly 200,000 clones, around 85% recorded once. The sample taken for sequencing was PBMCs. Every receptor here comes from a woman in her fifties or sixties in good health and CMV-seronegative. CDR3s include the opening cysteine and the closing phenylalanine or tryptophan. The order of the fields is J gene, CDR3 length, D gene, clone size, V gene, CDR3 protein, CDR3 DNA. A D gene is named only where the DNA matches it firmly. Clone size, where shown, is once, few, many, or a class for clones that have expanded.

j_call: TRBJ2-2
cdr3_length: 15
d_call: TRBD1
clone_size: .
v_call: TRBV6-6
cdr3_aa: CASIAAGGRGGELFF
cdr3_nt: TGTGCCAGCATCGCCGCAGGGGGCCGGGGCGGGGAGCTGTTTTTT

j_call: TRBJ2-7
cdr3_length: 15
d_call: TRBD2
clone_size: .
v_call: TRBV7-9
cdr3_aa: CASSLAGGPNYEQYF
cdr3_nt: TGTGCCAGCAGCTTGGCGGGAGGCCCTAATTACGAGCAGTACTTC

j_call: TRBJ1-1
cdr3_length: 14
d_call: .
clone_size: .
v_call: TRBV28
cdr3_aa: CASSSQGRNTEAFF
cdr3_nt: TGTGCCAGCAGTTCACAGGGAAGGAACACTGAAGCTTTCTTT

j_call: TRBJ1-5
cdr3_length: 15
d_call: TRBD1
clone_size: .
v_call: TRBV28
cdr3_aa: CASSTRDRDSQPQHF
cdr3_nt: TGTGCCAGCAGCACCAGGGACAGGGACTCTCAGCCCCAGCATTTT

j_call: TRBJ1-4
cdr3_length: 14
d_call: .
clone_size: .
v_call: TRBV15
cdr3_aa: CATSRDRDIWKLFF
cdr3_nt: TGTGCCACCAGCAGAGACCGGGACATTTGGAAACTGTTTTTT

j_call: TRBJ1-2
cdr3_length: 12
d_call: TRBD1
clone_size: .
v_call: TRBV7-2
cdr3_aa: CASSPTGFGYTF
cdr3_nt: TGTGCCAGCAGCCCGACAGGGTTTGGCTACACCTTC

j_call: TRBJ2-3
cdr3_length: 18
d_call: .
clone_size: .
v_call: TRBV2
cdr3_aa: CASSEGTRARNPPDTQYF
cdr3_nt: TGTGCCAGCAGTGAAGGAACTCGTGCTCGCAACCCCCCAGATACGCAGTATTTT

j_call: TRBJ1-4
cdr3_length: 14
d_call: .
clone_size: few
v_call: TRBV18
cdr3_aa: CASSFGKANEKLFF
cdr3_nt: TGTGCCAGCTCATTTGGCAAAGCTAATGAAAAACTGTTTTTT

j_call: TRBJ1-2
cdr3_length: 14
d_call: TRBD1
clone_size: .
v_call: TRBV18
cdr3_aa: CASSTDRGSYGYTF
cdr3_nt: TGTGCCAGCTCGACGGACAGGGGGTCCTATGGCTACACCTTC

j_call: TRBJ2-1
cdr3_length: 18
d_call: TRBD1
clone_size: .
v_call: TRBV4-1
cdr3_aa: CASSQGIYRQGVISEQFF
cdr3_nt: TGCGCCAGCAGCCAAGGAATTTACCGACAGGGTGTTATAAGTGAGCAGTTCTTC

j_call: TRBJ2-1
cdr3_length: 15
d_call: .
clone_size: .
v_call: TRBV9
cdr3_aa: CASSMVPSSYNEQFF
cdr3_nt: TGTGCCAGCAGCATGGTGCCTAGCTCCTACAATGAGCAGTTCTTC

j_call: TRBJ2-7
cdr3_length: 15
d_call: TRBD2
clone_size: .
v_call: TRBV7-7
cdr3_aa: CAPPRLAGASYEQYF
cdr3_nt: TGTGCCCCCCCACGGCTAGCGGGGGCCTCCTACGAGCAGTACTTC

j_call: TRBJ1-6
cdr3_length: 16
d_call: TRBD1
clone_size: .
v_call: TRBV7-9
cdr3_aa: CASSLVGTGINSPLHF
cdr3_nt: TGTGCCAGCAGCTTAGTTGGGACAGGAATTAATTCACCCCTCCACTTT

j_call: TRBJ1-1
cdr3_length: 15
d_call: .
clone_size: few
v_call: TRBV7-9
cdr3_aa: CASSPRLTGNTEAFF
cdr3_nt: TGTGCCAGCAGCCCACGCTTGACAGGGAACACTGAAGCTTTCTTT

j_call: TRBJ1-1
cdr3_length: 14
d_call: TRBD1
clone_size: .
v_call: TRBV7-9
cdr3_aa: CSSSYDRGGTEAFF
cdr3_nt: TGTTCCAGCAGCTACGACAGGGGGGGCACTGAAGCTTTCTTT

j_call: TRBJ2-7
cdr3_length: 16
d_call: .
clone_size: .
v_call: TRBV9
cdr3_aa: CASSVGQVTGVYEQYF
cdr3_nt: TGTGCCAGCAGCGTAGGACAAGTGACCGGTGTGTACGAGCAGTACTTC

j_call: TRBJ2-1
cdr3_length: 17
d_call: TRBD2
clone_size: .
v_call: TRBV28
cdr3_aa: CASTSAGDPLSYNEQFF
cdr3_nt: TGTGCCAGCACCTCGGCGGGAGACCCTTTGTCCTACAATGAGCAGTTCTTC

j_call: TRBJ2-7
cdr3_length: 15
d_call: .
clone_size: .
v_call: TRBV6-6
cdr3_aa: CASSYARAGTYEQYF
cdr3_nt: TGTGCCAGCAGTTACGCCAGGGCAGGGACCTACGAGCAGTACTTC

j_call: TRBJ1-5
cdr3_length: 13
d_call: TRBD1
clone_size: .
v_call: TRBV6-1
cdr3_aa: CASSGTENQPQHF
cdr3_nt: TGTGCCAGCAGCGGGACAGAAAATCAGCCCCAGCATTTT

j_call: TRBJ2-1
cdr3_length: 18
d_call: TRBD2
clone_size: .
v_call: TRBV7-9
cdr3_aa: CASSTTSGRAGSYNEQFF
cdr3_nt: TGTGCCAGCAGCACGACTAGCGGGAGGGCCGGGTCCTACAATGAGCAGTTCTTC

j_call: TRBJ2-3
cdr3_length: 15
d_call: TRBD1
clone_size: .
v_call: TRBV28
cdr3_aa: CASRADRAPTDTQYF
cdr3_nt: TGTGCCAGCAGGGCGGACAGGGCCCCCACAGATACGCAGTATTTT

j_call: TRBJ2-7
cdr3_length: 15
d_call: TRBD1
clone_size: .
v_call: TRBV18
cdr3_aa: CASSTGGQGPYEQYF
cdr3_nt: TGTGCCAGCTCAACCGGAGGACAGGGCCCCTACGAGCAGTACTTC

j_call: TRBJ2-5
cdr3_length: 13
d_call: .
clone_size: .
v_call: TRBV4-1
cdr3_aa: CASSQDSEETQYF
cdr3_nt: TGCGCCAGCAGCCAAGATTCAGAAGAGACCCAGTACTTC

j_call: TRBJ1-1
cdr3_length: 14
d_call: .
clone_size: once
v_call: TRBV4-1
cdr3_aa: CASSHKQGNTEAFF
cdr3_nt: TGCGCCAGCAGCCACAAACAGGGAAACACTGAAGCTTTCTTT

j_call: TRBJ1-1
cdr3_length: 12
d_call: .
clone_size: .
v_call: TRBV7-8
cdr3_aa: CASSLGAGEAFF
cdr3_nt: TGTGCCAGCAGCTTAGGGGCAGGGGAGGCTTTCTTT

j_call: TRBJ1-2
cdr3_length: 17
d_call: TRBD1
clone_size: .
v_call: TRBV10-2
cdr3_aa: CASSAYIIGTGGGGYTF
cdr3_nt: TGCGCCAGCAGCGCCTACATAATTGGGACAGGGGGAGGAGGCTACACCTTC

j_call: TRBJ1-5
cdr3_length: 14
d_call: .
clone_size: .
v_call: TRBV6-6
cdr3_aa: CASSPDSINQPQHF
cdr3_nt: TGTGCCAGCAGCCCCGACAGCATCAATCAGCCCCAGCATTTT

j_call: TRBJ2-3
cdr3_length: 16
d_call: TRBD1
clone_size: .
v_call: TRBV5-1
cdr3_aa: CASSILRTGGLDTQYF
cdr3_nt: TGCGCCAGCAGCATCCTCCGGACAGGGGGACTAGATACGCAGTATTTT

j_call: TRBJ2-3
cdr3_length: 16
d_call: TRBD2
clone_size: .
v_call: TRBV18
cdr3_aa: CASSPIGSGGTDTQYF
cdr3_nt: TGTGCCAGCTCACCAATCGGTAGCGGGGGAACAGATACGCAGTATTTT

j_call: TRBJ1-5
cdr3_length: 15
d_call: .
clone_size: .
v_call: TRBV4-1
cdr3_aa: CASSVRTDINQPQHF
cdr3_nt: TGCGCCAGCAGCGTCCGGACAGACATCAATCAGCCCCAGCATTTT

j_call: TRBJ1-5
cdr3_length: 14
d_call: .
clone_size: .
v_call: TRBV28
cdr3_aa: CASSFLTDIQPQHF
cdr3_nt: TGTGCCAGCAGCTTCCTAACCGACATTCAACCCCAGCATTTT

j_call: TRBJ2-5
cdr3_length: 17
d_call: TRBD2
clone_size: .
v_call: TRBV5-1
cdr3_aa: CASSPRLVAGGQETQYF
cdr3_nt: TGCGCCAGCAGCCCCAGATTAGTAGCGGGAGGACAAGAGACCCAGTACTTC

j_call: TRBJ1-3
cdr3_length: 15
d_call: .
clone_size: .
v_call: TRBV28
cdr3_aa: CASSLGPWGRDTIYF
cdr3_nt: TGTGCCAGCAGTTTAGGGCCTTGGGGCCGAGACACCATATATTTT

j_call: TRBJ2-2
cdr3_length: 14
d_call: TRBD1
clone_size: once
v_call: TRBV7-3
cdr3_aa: CASSWGQHTGELFF
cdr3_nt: TGTGCCAGCAGCTGGGGACAGCATACCGGGGAGCTGTTTTTT

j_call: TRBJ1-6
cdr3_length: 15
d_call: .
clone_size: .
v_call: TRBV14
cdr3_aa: CASSQVESYNSPLHF
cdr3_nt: TGTGCCAGCAGCCAAGTTGAGTCCTATAATTCACCCCTCCACTTT

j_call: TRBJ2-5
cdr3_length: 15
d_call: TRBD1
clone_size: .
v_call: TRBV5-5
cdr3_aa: CASKPTGGVQETQYF
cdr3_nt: TGTGCCAGCAAGCCGACAGGGGGTGTACAAGAGACCCAGTACTTC

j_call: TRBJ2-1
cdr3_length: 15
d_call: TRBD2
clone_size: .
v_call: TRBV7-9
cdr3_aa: CASSLSGRGYNEQFF
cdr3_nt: TGTGCCAGCAGCTTAAGCGGGAGGGGATACAATGAGCAGTTCTTC

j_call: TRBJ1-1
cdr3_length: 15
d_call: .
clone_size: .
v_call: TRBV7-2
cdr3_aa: CASSLGKEMNTEAFF
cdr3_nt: TGTGCCAGCAGCTTAGGGAAGGAGATGAACACTGAAGCTTTCTTT

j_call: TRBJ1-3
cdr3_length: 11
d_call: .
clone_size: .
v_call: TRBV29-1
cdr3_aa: CSVAAGNTIYF
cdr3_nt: TGCAGCGTTGCGGCTGGAAACACCATATATTTT

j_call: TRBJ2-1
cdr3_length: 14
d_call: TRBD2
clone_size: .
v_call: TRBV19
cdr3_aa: CASNPGTSGNEQFF
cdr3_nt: TGTGCCAGTAACCCCGGGACTAGCGGAAATGAGCAGTTCTTC